This T cell receptor beta chain was documented in a study of shared clonotypes between healthy human individuals. Unsorted material relied on some 85 million PBMCs as the source of genomic DNA. The CDR3 totals 13 residues. V was shortened by 1 base and J by 7 bases, with 10 bases between the two germline ends. The germline V gene has CDR1 GTSNPN and CDR2 SVGIG (reference sequence). The method was immunoSEQ multiplex PCR; TCRdb's version includes in-frame clones alone and lacks a portion of them. There are some 490,000 clones in the sample; around 85% occur only once, and roughly 13% lies in the top ten.

The TCR comes from a woman aged 40-49 years in good health. Some clones in this sample may be carry-over from other donors' samples. The sample taken for sequencing was PBMCs. This chain connects TRBV30 to TRBJ1-4, with no clear D. This chain's CDR3 is CAWSGGFGEKLFF. The CDR3 region has the DNA TGTGCCTGGAGTGGGGGTTTCGGTGAAAAACTGTTTTTT.